The TCR beta chain described here comes from a study of T cells in tumors after PD-1 blockade. At the level of the study: Some patients also took daily vismodegib 150 mg during anti-PD-1 treatment.

Input was roughly 600 ng to 6,004 ng of genomic DNA from tumor or blood. Whole-study findings and limits: Blood contained about 42% of the tumor's TCR clonotypes.

Germline V lookup: CDR1 SGHTA, CDR2 FQGNSA. CDR3 size: 15 residues. Trimming removed 5 bases at V and 1 base at J, with 14 bases between. This clone was found once. Its cognate antigen is unknown. Sequencing was performed with immunoSEQ multiplex PCR; in TCRdb, only in-frame clones are kept and a portion is missing. The sample includes about 33,000 clones, roughly 78% of them seen just once. This chain links TRBV7-2 with TRBJ1-1; no clear D gene. This TCR was sampled from a human donor with basal cell carcinoma. This specimen consisted of PBMCs, obtained before anti-PD-1 treatment. CDR3 DNA: TGTGCCAGCAGCCCCAGAGCGGACCGGAACACTGAAGCTTTCTTT. As protein: CASSPRADRNTEAFF.